The 19 T cell receptor beta chains below all came from one sample that was sequenced in a study of cytomegalovirus exposure and HLA in healthy donors. Both 60 Vbeta primers and 13 Jbeta primers went into the PCR. Some clones are missing from TCRdb's copy, which holds only in-frame ones; the method was immunoSEQ multiplex PCR. This sample yields 150,000 or so clones, of which around three quarters are seen a single time; 2.1% belongs to the top ten. The sample was PBMCs. These receptors were collected from a woman aged 55-75 years in good health and CMV-seropositive.

This chain connects TRBV27 to TRBJ1-1; 7 nucleotides align to TRBD1. J was trimmed by 5 bases and V by 4 bases; bases with no gene match: 7. The CDR3 consists of 14 residues. Germline V lookup: CDR1 MNHEY, CDR2 SMNVEV (reference sequence). The CDR3 region is CASSYDRVTTEAFF. CDR3 nucleotide sequence: TGTGCCAGCAGTTATGACAGGGTTACGACTGAAGCTTTCTTT.

The chain combines TRBV10-1 with TRBJ2-1; 10 bases line up with TRBD2. With V trimmed by 0 bases and J by 4 bases, 0 bases remained unmatched. The CDR3 loop spans 15 amino acids. Germline CDR1 and CDR2: WNHNN and SYGVQD (reference sequence). This CDR3 reads CASSESLAGYNEQFF. CDR3 DNA: TGCGCCAGCAGTGAGTCACTAGCGGGGTACAATGAGCAGTTCTTC.

The chain recombines TRBV7-3 with TRBJ2-3; weak D call: TRBD1 (5 bases). With 2 bases removed from V and 4 bases from J, the gap between germline ends came to 13 bases. The CDR3 runs to 15 residues. The germline V gene encodes CDR1 SGHTA and CDR2 FQGTGA. The CDR3 DNA follows: TGTGCCAGCAGCTTAGGAAAGGGGTGGGCAGATACGCAGTATTTT. Its translation is CASSLGKGWADTQYF.

This chain joins TRBV28 and TRBJ1-2, with D unresolved. Germline V gene data show CDR1 as MDHEN and CDR2 as SYDVKM. V gave up 3 bases and J gave up 6 bases, with 11 bases separating them. The CDR3 runs 13 residues. Here the CDR3 DNA reads TGTGCCAGCAGTTTCGCGGGGTCCAATGGCTACACCTTC. Protein product: CASSFAGSNGYTF.

The rearrangement uses TRBV28 and TRBJ1-1; D call uncertain. The ends were cut back, 3 bases at V and 0 bases at J, with 5 bases in the middle. This CDR3 is 13 amino acids long. CDR1 is MDHEN and CDR2 is SYDVKM in the germline V gene. The CDR3 DNA is TGTGCCAGCAGTTTTCGGGTGAACACTGAAGCTTTCTTT. This gives the protein CASSFRVNTEAFF. Full variable domain (missing parts from reference TRBV28 and TRBJ1-1): DVKVTQSSRYLVKRTGEKVFLECVQDMDHENMFWYRQDPGLGLRLIYFSYDVKMKEKGDIPEGYSVSREKKERFSLILESASTNQTSMYLCASSFRVNTEAFFGQGTRLTVV.

The chain employs TRBV6-5 and TRBJ1-2; D perhaps matches TRBD1 (6 bases). CDR3 length: 13 amino acids. Trimming cost V 6 bases and J 4 bases, with 12 bases left between them. Germline V gene sequence: CDR1 MNHEY, CDR2 SVGAGI. The DNA for the CDR3 is TGTGCCAGCAGACAGACAGGACTCTATGGCTACACCTTC. Translating gives CASRQTGLYGYTF.

The chain couples TRBV5-1 to TRBJ2-1; D is possibly TRBD2 (8 bases). The CDR3 contains 15 residues. Germline-derived CDR1 and CDR2 are SGHRS and YFSETQ. The germline V and J ends were trimmed by 4 bases and 5 bases, with 16 bases remaining between them. In nucleotides, the CDR3 is TGCGCCAGCAGCCCCGGGAGGGGGCTGAACAATGAGCAGTTCTTC. This codes for CASSPGRGLNNEQFF.

The V gene is TRBV6-5, the J gene TRBJ1-4, with D possibly being TRBD1 (5 bases). The CDR3 runs to 12 residues. The V gene lost 8 bases and the J gene lost 7 bases, with 11 bases spanning the gap. The germline V gene encodes CDR1 MNHEY and CDR2 SVGAGI. The CDR3 loop reads CASGSDTEKLFF. CDR3 sequence (DNA): TGTGCCAGCGGATCGGACACTGAAAAACTGTTTTTT.

The chain links TRBV6-1 to TRBJ1-4, with D tentatively TRBD1 (6 bases). V gave up 7 bases and J gave up 4 bases, with 10 bases separating them. The length of the CDR3 is 13 residues. Germline assignment: CDR1 MNHNS and CDR2 SASEGT. CDR3 region: CASKDSLNEKLFF. CDR3 DNA: TGTGCCAGCAAGGACAGCCTTAATGAAAAACTGTTTTTT.

The CDR3 protein is CASSFLGLSSYEQYF. DNA for the CDR3: TGTGCCAGCAGCTTCCTCGGACTCAGCTCCTACGAGCAGTACTTC. The rearrangement links TRBV7-2 to TRBJ2-7, with D perhaps TRBD2 (5 bases). Per the germline V gene, CDR1 is SGHTA and CDR2 is FQGNSA. The V end lost 3 bases, the J end lost 0 bases, and 12 bases lay between the germline ends. The CDR3 spans 15 residues.

This clone has a handful of counts. The rearrangement joins TRBV5-6 to TRBJ1-2; 10 nucleotides agree with TRBD1. This CDR3 is 14 amino acids long. V was clipped by 4 bases and J by 7 bases; unmatched bases: 7. Germline CDR1 and CDR2: SGHDT and YYEEEE. The CDR3 loop is CASSAGQGGVGYTF. CDR3 sequence (DNA): TGTGCCAGCAGCGCCGGACAGGGGGGAGTTGGCTACACCTTC.

This chain joins TRBV29-1 and TRBJ1-1; no clear D. Germline V gives CDR1 SQVTM, CDR2 ANQGSEA. Trimming took 2 bases from V and 1 from J, leaving 14 bases between them. This CDR3 spans 15 amino acids. This CDR3 reads CSVEKRGLGNTEAFF. The CDR3 DNA reads as TGCAGCGTTGAAAAGAGAGGGTTGGGGAACACTGAAGCTTTCTTT.

The rearrangement links TRBV18 to TRBJ1-1, with 7 bases lining up with TRBD1. Germline CDR1 reads KGHSH; CDR2 reads LQKENI. The CDR3 spans 16 residues. V gave up 1 base and J gave up 0 bases; unmatched junction bases: 5. The CDR3 sequence is CASSPRETGLNTEAFF. CDR3 nucleotides: TGTGCCAGCTCACCACGGGAGACAGGGTTGAACACTGAAGCTTTCTTT.

The V and J genes are TRBV10-3 and TRBJ2-7; no definite D call. V lost 7 bases and J lost 3, with 16 bases in between. There are 14 residues in the CDR3. The V gene's germline CDR1 is ENHRY and CDR2 SYGVKD. CDR3 nucleotides: TGTGCCATCACTCCGTCCCAGAATAACTACGAGCAGTACTTC. Translating it yields CAITPSQNNYEQYF.

The rearrangement joins TRBV19 to TRBJ1-1, with no clear D. CDR1 LNHDA and CDR2 SQIVND come from the germline V gene (reference sequence). Trimming shortened V by 4 bases and J by 5 bases, and 11 bases separated the two germline ends. This CDR3 is built from 13 residues. The CDR3 is CASSTVSSTEAFF. CDR3 DNA: TGTGCCAGTAGTACCGTTAGTTCTACTGAAGCTTTCTTT. The full variable domain, completed using reference TRBV19 and TRBJ1-1, is DGGITQSPKYLFRKEGQNVTLSCEQNLNHDAMYWYRQDPGQGLRLIYYSQIVNDFQKGDIAEGYSVSREKKESFPLTVTSAQKNPTAFYLCASSTVSSTEAFFGQGTRLTVV.

There are a few counts of this clone. V and J are TRBV18 and TRBJ2-7; the D gene is possibly TRBD2 (5 bases). Germline V gene sequence: CDR1 KGHSH, CDR2 LQKENI. CDR3 length equals 14 residues. V lost 4 bases and J lost 2, with 12 bases in between. DNA for the CDR3: TGTGCCAGCTCACAGAGAGGGCAAACCTACGAGCAGTACTTC. Protein sequence: CASSQRGQTYEQYF. The full variable domain, with the rest looked up from reference TRBV18 and TRBJ2-7, is NAGVMQNPRHLVRRRGQEARLRCSPMKGHSHVYWYRQLPEEGLKFMVYLQKENIIDESGMPKERFSAEFPKEGPSILRIQQVVRGDSAAYFCASSQRGQTYEQYFGPGTRLTVT.

The sample holds a few counts of this clone. CDR3 coding DNA: TGTGCCAGCAGCCCCGCCCCCCGACAGGGGGCTGGCACTGAAGCTTTCTTT. Amino acid sequence: CASSPAPRQGAGTEAFF. The chain recombines TRBV11-3 with TRBJ1-1; the match to TRBD1 covers 10 bases. CDR3 length: 17 residues. The germline gives CDR1 SGHNT, CDR2 YENEEA. J gave up 4 bases and V 5 bases, and 13 bases lay outside the gene matches.

The CDR3 nucleotides read TGCGCCAGCAGCTTGGAGCCAGGGGCCGCTTTCTTT. The encoded protein is CASSLEPGAAFF. This chain links TRBV5-1 with TRBJ1-1; TRBD1 is a possible D gene (6 bases). CDR1 and CDR2 from the germline V gene are SGHRS and YFSETQ. This CDR3 is built from 12 residues. Trimming took 0 bases from V and 11 from J, leaving 11 bases between them.

Only one count was recorded for this clone. The V call is TRBV9, the J call TRBJ2-5; possible D gene TRBD1, 5 bases. Germline V lookup: CDR1 SGDLS, CDR2 YYNGEE. The CDR3 covers 14 residues. The ends were cut back, 0 bases at V and 4 bases at J, with 10 bases in the middle. The CDR3 DNA is TGTGCCAGCAGCGTAGACCTCAGGGTAGAGACCCAGTACTTC. This translates into CASSVDLRVETQYF.